The 27 T cell receptor beta chains below all came from one sample that was sequenced in a study of siplizumab effects on memory and regulatory T cells. The assay was immunoSEQ multiplex PCR, and TCRdb's table has in-frame clones only and misses some. The sample has approximately 110,000 clones, about 90% seen once. Sequenced: Tregs sorted from blood. These receptors originate from a human donor in good health.

V gene TRBV21-1 combines with J gene TRBJ1-3. TRBV21-1 is designated a pseudogene. The CDR3 sequence is 15 residues long. CDR3 in amino acids: CAKSLPGEPGNTIYF. CDR3 DNA: TGTGCCAAATCCCTGCCCGGGGAACCTGGAAACACCATATATTTT.

The chain is built from TRBV19 and TRBJ1-5; TRBD1 aligns across 7 bases. The CDR3 spans 13 residues. In germline, CDR1 is LNHDA, CDR2 SQIVND (reference sequence). After removal of 9 bases from V and 4 bases from J, the junction contained 6 bases not matched to a gene. The CDR3 nucleotides are TGTGCCAGCAAGGGGGCAGAGAATCAGCCCCAGCATTTT. This translates into CASKGAENQPQHF.

The chain employs TRBV6-5 and TRBJ1-5; tentatively, D is TRBD1 (6 bases). Trimming took off 5 bases at V and 7 bases at J, with 12 bases between the two ends. CDR3 length: 13 amino acids. Germline-derived CDR1 and CDR2 are MNHEY and SVGAGI. The CDR3 spells CASSRGSRQPQHF. The CDR3 DNA is TGTGCCAGCAGTAGGGGGAGCAGGCAGCCCCAGCATTTT.

The chain couples TRBV10-3 to TRBJ2-3; TRBD2 might be the D (6 bases). Trimming pared 11 bases from V and 4 bases from J, leaving 16 bases between. In germline, CDR1 is ENHRY, CDR2 SYGVKD. This CDR3 is built from 13 residues. CDR3: CAARDWGADTQYF. DNA for the CDR3: TGTGCCGCTCGGGACTGGGGGGCAGATACGCAGTATTTT.

This sequence joins TRBV2 and TRBJ2-1; D may correspond to TRBD1 or TRBD2 (5 bases each). CDR3 length: 15 residues. In germline, CDR1 is SNHLY, CDR2 FYNNEI. Trimming pared 6 bases from V and 6 bases from J, leaving 18 bases between. CDR3 loop: CASSEKGLGTNEQFF. The CDR3 DNA is TGTGCCAGCAGCGAGAAGGGGCTGGGGACCAATGAGCAGTTCTTC.

This clone showed up just once. V usage is TRBV5-1 and J usage is TRBJ2-7; D unresolved. CDR1 SGHRS and CDR2 YFSETQ come from the germline V gene. The CDR3 length is 12 residues. V lost 0 bases, J lost 5 bases, and 6 bases lay in between. CDR3 in amino acids: CASSLVANEQYF. The DNA for the CDR3 is TGCGCCAGCAGCTTGGTGGCAAACGAGCAGTACTTC.

This chain connects TRBV5-6 to TRBJ2-3; tentatively, D is TRBD1 or TRBD2 (5 bases each). CDR3 size: 14 residues. Germline V gives CDR1 SGHDT, CDR2 YYEEEE. Between the trimmed V and J ends, which lost 1 base and 2 bases, there was a span of 8 bases. CDR3 bases: TGTGCCAGCAGCTTGACGGGGACCACAGATACGCAGTATTTT. Translating it yields CASSLTGTTDTQYF.

The chain couples TRBV7-9 to TRBJ2-3, with 8 bases identical to TRBD2. The CDR3 has 16 amino acids. Germline V gene data show CDR1 as SEHNR and CDR2 as FQNEAQ (reference sequence). Unmatched junction bases numbered 9, after V lost 5 bases and J lost 2 bases. CDR3 residues: CASSPQGRGATDTQYF. The CDR3 DNA follows: TGTGCCAGCAGCCCCCAGGGGCGGGGGGCCACAGATACGCAGTATTTT.

The chain's CDR3 is CASSTQMPPGELFF. The CDR3 DNA follows: TGTGCCAGCAGTACCCAGATGCCCCCAGGGGAGCTGTTTTTT. J is TRBJ2-2 and V is TRBV6-1; D call uncertain. CDR1 MNHNS and CDR2 SASEGT come from the germline V gene. The CDR3 has 14 amino acids. Between the trimmed V and J ends, which lost 5 bases and 8 bases, there was a span of 15 bases.

V gene TRBV4-1 combines with J gene TRBJ2-1; D ambiguous. The CDR3 is 14 amino acids. V was clipped by 2 bases and J by 0 bases, with 5 bases between them. CDR1 is MGHRA and CDR2 is YSYEKL in the germline V gene. In DNA, the CDR3 is TGCGCCAGCAGCCAACAGAGCTCCTACAATGAGCAGTTCTTC. It translates to CASSQQSSYNEQFF.

This clone was observed a single time. The chain links TRBV11-3 to TRBJ1-1; 7 nucleotides match TRBD1. The germline gives CDR1 SGHNT, CDR2 YENEEA. V dropped 2 bases and J dropped 12; count of bases not matched to a gene: 9. This CDR3 spans 13 amino acids. The CDR3 sequence: CASSLYEGTVTFF. CDR3 nucleotide sequence: TGTGCCAGCAGCTTATATGAGGGGACAGTCACTTTCTTT.

This clone was seen a few times. The V gene is TRBV14, the J gene TRBJ2-7; no clear D gene. Germline assignment: CDR1 SGHDN and CDR2 FVKESK. V was trimmed by 4 bases and J by 2 bases, leaving 9 bases between them. CDR3 length: 13 residues. Written as DNA, the CDR3 is TGTGCCAGCAGCCCCAATTTGGCCTACGAGCAGTACTTC. Encoded protein: CASSPNLAYEQYF.

The chain recombines TRBV5-8 with TRBJ1-5, with D perhaps matching TRBD1 (5 bases). The germline V gene encodes CDR1 SGHTS and CDR2 YDEGEE. V lost 1 base and J 10 bases, leaving 9 bases between the germline ends. The CDR3 loop spans 12 amino acids. The CDR3, as DNA: TGTGCCAGCAGCTTGCGGGGGACCCCCCAGCATTTT. Amino acid sequence: CASSLRGTPQHF. Drawing the rest from reference TRBV5-8 and TRBJ1-5, the complete variable domain is EAGVTQSPTHLIKTRGQQATLRCSPISGHTSVYWYQQALGLGLQFLLWYDEGEERNRGNFPPRFSGRQFPNYSSELNVNALELEDSALYLCASSLRGTPQHFGDGTRLSIL.

The chain couples TRBV2 to TRBJ1-1; D remains ambiguous. Germline assignment: CDR1 SNHLY and CDR2 FYNNEI. This CDR3 comprises 13 residues. V was clipped by 7 bases and J by 0 bases, with 9 bases between them. The CDR3 is CASTREMNTEAFF. CDR3 sequence (DNA): TGTGCCAGCACCCGAGAGATGAACACTGAAGCTTTCTTT.

The chain recombines TRBV19 with TRBJ1-5; D is ambiguous. The CDR3 totals 14 residues. Trimming took off 0 bases at V and 6 bases at J, with 9 bases between the two ends. Germline V gene lookup returns CDR1 LNHDA and CDR2 SQIVND (reference sequence). CDR3 bases: TGTGCCAGTAGTATAGATCCAAGGTTTCAGCCCCAGCATTTT. Amino acids: CASSIDPRFQPQHF.

The chain couples TRBV27 to TRBJ1-4; D is undetermined. The CDR3 contains 15 residues. CDR1 is MNHEY and CDR2 is SMNVEV in the germline V gene (reference sequence). Trimming stripped 4 bases from V and 0 bases from J, with 9 bases between. DNA of the CDR3: TGTGCCAGCAGTTCCCCCAGCGCAACTAATGAAAAACTGTTTTTT. Its protein product is CASSSPSATNEKLFF.

The V and J genes are TRBV6-1 and TRBJ1-1; D not certain. Trimming cost V 6 bases and J 6 bases, with 11 bases left between them. This CDR3 contains 12 residues. CDR1 MNHNS and CDR2 SASEGT come from the germline V gene. This CDR3 reads CASSRGFSEAFF. CDR3 sequence (DNA): TGTGCCAGCAGCCGTGGGTTTTCTGAAGCTTTCTTT.

The chain links TRBV7-2 to TRBJ2-5, with TRBD2 matching 8 bases. The CDR3 is 15 residues long. Germline values: CDR1 SGHTA, CDR2 FQGNSA. Trimming cost V 5 bases and J 5 bases; bases outside gene matches: 10. CDR3 protein: CASSPHSGSGETQYF. The CDR3 nucleotides read TGTGCCAGCAGCCCCCACAGCGGGAGCGGTGAGACCCAGTACTTC.

Concerning this clone itself: One junction end does not reproduce the germline sequence, and a read error may be involved. The rearrangement links TRBV15 to TRBJ1-2; D perhaps matches TRBD1 (6 bases). This CDR3 is built from 15 residues. Germline assignment: CDR1 LNHNV and CDR2 YYDKDF (reference sequence). CDR3 sequence reads: CATSRSTGYNHGYTF. The CDR3 region has the DNA TGTGCCACCAGCAGAAGCACAGGGTATAACCATGGCTACACCTTC.

The chain employs TRBV18 and TRBJ2-1; TRBD2 matches 8 bases. The junction had 3 bases not matched to a gene; V was cut back by 0 bases and J by 5 bases. Germline values: CDR1 KGHSH, CDR2 LQKENI. CDR3 length: 15 residues. This chain's CDR3 is CASSPPSGGNNEQFF. The CDR3 coding sequence is TGTGCCAGCTCACCACCCAGCGGGGGAAACAATGAGCAGTTCTTC.

This clone was recorded only once. The chain uses TRBV11-1 and TRBJ2-7, with D unresolved. Trimming pared 5 bases from V and 6 bases from J, leaving 20 bases between. Germline CDR1 reads SGHAT; CDR2 reads FQDESV (reference sequence). The CDR3 totals 15 residues. This chain's CDR3 is CASSQDRAGSVEQYF. The CDR3 region has the DNA TGTGCCAGCAGCCAGGACCGGGCCGGGTCGGTCGAGCAGTACTTC.

V is TRBV5-1 and J is TRBJ2-7, with 14 bases lining up with TRBD2. This CDR3 has 16 amino acids. Germline V CDR1 and CDR2: SGHRS, YFSETQ. V shed 7 bases and J 2 bases; nucleotides not matched to a gene: 8. CDR3 bases: TGCGCCAGCGCAAGACTAGCGGGGGGGAACCCCTACGAGCAGTACTTC. This gives the protein CASARLAGGNPYEQYF. Looking up the rest from reference TRBV5-1 and TRBJ2-7 gives the full variable domain: KAGVTQTPRYLIKTRGQQVTLSCSPISGHRSVSWYQQTPGQGLQFLFEYFSETQRNKGNFPGRFSGRQFSNSRSEMNVSTLELGDSALYLCASARLAGGNPYEQYFGPGTRLTVT.

The chain joins TRBV11-3 to TRBJ2-3; D assignment may be TRBD1 or TRBD2 (5 bases each). V was clipped by 1 base and J by 4 bases, with 15 bases between them. CDR3 length: 16 amino acids. Germline V lookup: CDR1 SGHNT, CDR2 YENEEA. The CDR3, as DNA: TGTGCCAGCAGCTTAGGGGCGGGCAGGGTGCCAGATACGCAGTATTTT. Translation gives CASSLGAGRVPDTQYF. The full variable domain, completed using reference TRBV11-3 and TRBJ2-3, is EAGVVQSPRYKIIEKKQPVAFWCNPISGHNTLYWYLQNLGQGPELLIRYENEEAVDDSQLPKDRFSAERLKGVDSTLKIQPAELGDSAVYLCASSLGAGRVPDTQYFGPGTRLTVL.

This clone came up once. V is TRBV11-1 and J is TRBJ2-6; D is unresolved. This CDR3 region has 15 residues. V dropped 1 base and J dropped 0 bases, with 4 bases sitting between them. Per germline, CDR1 SGHAT and CDR2 FQDESV (reference sequence). The DNA for the CDR3 is TGTGCCAGCAGCTTAGAACGCTCTGGGGCCAACGTCCTGACTTTC. Its protein is CASSLERSGANVLTF.

The chain combines TRBV6-6 with TRBJ1-2; D uncertain. This CDR3 has 16 amino acids. Germline V gene lookup returns CDR1 MNHNY and CDR2 SVGAGI (reference sequence). V dropped 2 bases and J dropped 2 bases, with 15 bases sitting between them. The CDR3 nucleotides read TGTGCCAGCAGTTACGTCGGCGCCACGGCGAACTATGGCTACACCTTC. Translation: CASSYVGATANYGYTF.

The chain links TRBV19 to TRBJ1-5; D is unresolved. Between the trimmed V and J ends, which lost 0 bases and 2 bases, there was a span of 14 bases. Germline-derived CDR1 and CDR2 are LNHDA and SQIVND (reference sequence). The CDR3 has 17 amino acids. The DNA for the CDR3 is TGTGCCAGTAGTATAGATCATGTCTTGAGGGGCAATCAGCCCCAGCATTTT. It codes for CASSIDHVLRGNQPQHF. Variable domain in full (rest from reference TRBV19 and TRBJ1-5): DGGITQSPKYLFRKEGQNVTLSCEQNLNHDAMYWYRQDPGQGLRLIYYSQIVNDFQKGDIAEGYSVSREKKESFPLTVTSAQKNPTAFYLCASSIDHVLRGNQPQHFGDGTRLSIL.

The chain is built from TRBV4-2 and TRBJ2-5, with 9 bases fitting TRBD1. V was clipped by 3 bases and J by 2 bases; unmatched bases: 4. CDR3 length: 15 amino acids. Germline V gene sequence: CDR1 LGHNA, CDR2 YNFKEQ. CDR3 bases: TGTGCCAGCAGCCACCCGGGACAGGGACAAGAGACCCAGTACTTC. Its translation: CASSHPGQGQETQYF.